The clone carrying this TCR beta chain was counted ten times or more. Its antigen is currently unknown. These data come from a study of OX40 agonist ivuxolimab in advanced cancers. Trimming took 8 bases from V and 6 from J, leaving 20 bases between them. The CDR3 runs 14 residues. Germline loops: CDR1 MDHEN, CDR2 SYDVKM. General study results and limits: Both CD4+ and CD8+ T cell populations in blood had undergone clonal expansion by week 6 at 0.1 to 3.0 mg/kg.

Clones were sequenced by immunoSEQ multiplex PCR, and TCRdb holds only the in-frame ones, with some missing. The table includes about 40,000 clones, roughly 88% detected once. The clonotype comes from an adult with an advanced solid tumor such as melanoma, head and neck, liver or kidney cancer. The V call is TRBV28, the J call TRBJ2-7, with a tentative D call TRBD2 (5 bases). The specimen was CD4+ or CD8+ T cells sorted from blood, collected in a trial of the OX40 agonist ivuxolimab. The CDR3 DNA sequence: TGTGCCAGCCAAACCCCAGCGGAGAGGTTCGAGCAGTACTTC. Translating it yields CASQTPAERFEQYF. The full variable domain, in which reference TRBV28 and TRBJ2-7 provide the parts outside the CDR3, is DVKVTQSSRYLVKRTGEKVFLECVQDMDHENMFWYRQDPGLGLRLIYFSYDVKMKEKGDIPEGYSVSREKKERFSLILESASTNQTSMYLCASQTPAERFEQYFGPGTRLTVT.